The 26 T cell receptor beta chains in this list originate from one sample, sequenced in a study of beta chain features in type 1 diabetes. The entirety of the isolated RNA underwent reverse transcription, so expressed TCRB transcripts were sequenced. Sequencing was performed with immunoSEQ multiplex PCR; in TCRdb, only in-frame clones are kept and a portion is missing. The sample lists approximately 300,000 clones, about 10% seen once, with 0.015% in the top ten. Material: naive CD4+ T cells from blood. These receptors were obtained from a woman in her twenties or thirties in good health.

This clone turned up a few times. The rearrangement links TRBV20-1 to TRBJ2-1; a possible D gene is TRBD2 (5 bases). CDR1 is DFQATT and CDR2 is SNEGSKA in the germline V gene (reference sequence). The CDR3 runs to 11 residues. CDR3 sequence (DNA): TGCAGCGGTGACTATCACAATGAGCAGTTCTTC. Translating gives CSGDYHNEQFF.

This clone has only a few counts. This CDR3 reads CASSPAAEVQETQYF. CDR3 nucleotide sequence: TGCGCCAGCAGCCCCGCGGCGGAAGTTCAAGAGACCCAGTACTTC. The rearrangement uses TRBV4-1 and TRBJ2-5; D remains unclear. The CDR3 is made up of 15 amino acids. Trimming stripped 4 bases from V and 2 bases from J, with 14 bases between. CDR1 is MGHRA and CDR2 is YSYEKL in the germline V gene.

In its sample, this clone was seen a few times. The chain employs TRBV30 and TRBJ2-1, with 8 bases identical to TRBD2. The germline gives CDR1 GTSNPN, CDR2 SVGIG (reference sequence). This CDR3 comprises 13 residues. After removal of 0 bases from V and 9 bases from J, the junction contained 4 bases not matched to a gene. CDR3 sequence reads: CAWSVTSGVEQFF. CDR3 in DNA: TGTGCCTGGAGTGTCACTAGCGGAGTTGAGCAGTTCTTC.

V usage is TRBV6-6 and J usage is TRBJ1-1; tentatively, D is TRBD1 (6 bases). Germline V gene lookup returns CDR1 MNHNY and CDR2 SVGAGI (reference sequence). V shed 6 bases and J shed 5 bases, with 10 bases lying between them. CDR3 size: 12 residues. CDR3 sequence (DNA): TGTGCCAGCAGGGACACAGGGACTGAAGCTTTCTTT. Protein: CASRDTGTEAFF.

This clone appeared a few times. This sequence joins TRBV6-1 and TRBJ2-3; D is perhaps TRBD2 (6 bases). Trimming stripped 6 bases from V and 0 bases from J, with 10 bases between. The CDR3 contains 14 residues. Germline CDR1 reads MNHNS; CDR2 reads SASEGT. Here the CDR3 reads CASRAGLSTDTQYF. In DNA, the CDR3 is TGTGCCAGCAGGGCTGGACTAAGCACAGATACGCAGTATTTT.

This clone was seen a few times. The chain is built from TRBV6-1 and TRBJ2-5; 9 nucleotides match TRBD1. This CDR3 comprises 15 residues. CDR1 and CDR2 from the germline V gene are MNHNS and SASEGT. J lost 5 bases, V lost 1 base, and 5 bases had no gene match. The DNA of the CDR3 is TGTGCCAGCAGTGAAGACAGGGGGCGCGTGGAGACCCAGTACTTC. Translating gives CASSEDRGRVETQYF.

This chain connects TRBV7-2 to TRBJ2-3; 10 positions agree with TRBD2. This CDR3 is built from 16 residues. CDR1 is SGHTA and CDR2 is FQGNSA in the germline V gene. V gave up 5 bases and J gave up 3 bases; unmatched junction bases: 8. CDR3 region: CASSGRGTSETDTQYF. CDR3 nucleotide sequence: TGTGCCAGCAGCGGAAGGGGGACTAGCGAAACAGATACGCAGTATTTT.

The CDR3 nucleotides read TGTGCCAGCTCACCACGGGACACCGATCAGCCCCAGCATTTT. Amino acids: CASSPRDTDQPQHF. The V and J genes are TRBV18 and TRBJ1-5; a possible D gene is TRBD1 (6 bases). Trimming left V 1 base short and J 5 bases short, with 9 bases between. The CDR3 length is 14 residues. CDR1 is KGHSH and CDR2 is LQKENI in the germline V gene.

This clone showed up just a few times. The same CDR3 can be traced to other DNA sequences in this sample. This rearrangement joins TRBV5-1 to TRBJ2-7, with 7 bases lining up with TRBD2. Germline V gives CDR1 SGHRS, CDR2 YFSETQ. This CDR3 is built from 14 residues. V was clipped by 0 bases and J by 1 base; unmatched bases: 1. The DNA for the CDR3 is TGCGCCAGCAGCTTGGGACTAGCTTCCTACGAGCAGTACTTC. Translation gives CASSLGLASYEQYF.

Only a few counts were recorded for this clone. J is TRBJ2-7 and V is TRBV4-3; possibly TRBD2 for D (6 bases). Trimming took off 1 base at V and 2 bases at J, with 15 bases between the two ends. The germline V gene has CDR1 LGHNA and CDR2 YSLEER. The CDR3 covers 16 residues. CDR3 residues: CASSQGLLREAYEQYF. For the CDR3, the DNA is TGCGCCAGCAGCCAAGGCCTGCTGAGGGAGGCCTACGAGCAGTACTTC.

This clone has just a few counts. The rearrangement uses TRBV7-9 and TRBJ2-7; D gene ambiguous. This CDR3 is built from 14 residues. V lost 1 base, J lost 0 bases, and 7 bases lay in between. Per the germline V gene, CDR1 is SEHNR and CDR2 is FQNEAQ (reference sequence). This chain's CDR3 is CASSLGRNSYEQYF. The CDR3 bases are TGTGCCAGCAGCTTAGGGCGGAACTCCTACGAGCAGTACTTC. Full variable domain (outside the CDR3, taken from reference TRBV7-9 and TRBJ2-7): DTGVSQNPRHKITKRGQNVTFRCDPISEHNRLYWYRQTLGQGPEFLTYFQNEAQLEKSRLLSDRFSAERPKGSFSTLEIQRTEQGDSAMYLCASSLGRNSYEQYFGPGTRLTVT.

This clone turned up a few times. The J gene is TRBJ2-3, the V gene TRBV19; D possibly corresponds to TRBD1 (5 bases). V lost 5 bases, J lost 3 bases, and 9 bases lay in between. Per germline, CDR1 LNHDA and CDR2 SQIVND (reference sequence). There are 13 residues in the CDR3. CDR3 sequence: CASSVQGTDTQYF. CDR3 coding DNA: TGTGCCAGTAGTGTGCAGGGTACAGATACGCAGTATTTT.

CDR3 bases: TGTGCCAGCAGCTTAGGACGCGGGTACATGTCCTACAATGAGCAGTTCTTC. Its translation is CASSLGRGYMSYNEQFF. The V and J genes are TRBV7-9 and TRBJ2-1; weak D call: TRBD2 (5 bases). CDR1 is SEHNR and CDR2 is FQNEAQ in the germline V gene (reference sequence). V dropped 1 base and J dropped 1 base, with 14 bases sitting between them. This CDR3 contains 17 residues. Variable domain in full (rest from reference TRBV7-9 and TRBJ2-1): DTGVSQNPRHKITKRGQNVTFRCDPISEHNRLYWYRQTLGQGPEFLTYFQNEAQLEKSRLLSDRFSAERPKGSFSTLEIQRTEQGDSAMYLCASSLGRGYMSYNEQFFGPGTRLTVL.

The V call is TRBV27, the J call TRBJ2-1; D uncertain. Germline CDR1 and CDR2: MNHEY and SMNVEV (reference sequence). V gave up 5 bases and J gave up 10 bases, with 9 bases separating them. This CDR3 comprises 11 residues. CDR3 in DNA: TGTGCCAGCAGTATTAGAAGCGAGCAGTTCTTC. This codes for CASSIRSEQFF.

V gene TRBV29-1 combines with J gene TRBJ2-7; D unclear. CDR1 is SQVTM, CDR2 ANQGSEA, per germline. The CDR3 is 11 residues long. The germline V and J ends were trimmed by 8 bases and 1 base, with 9 bases remaining between them. In DNA form, the CDR3 reads TGCAGCACCCTCCAGTCCTACGAGCAGTACTTC. Protein: CSTLQSYEQYF.

The sample holds a few counts of this clone. The chain employs TRBV7-8 and TRBJ2-7; 9 bases match TRBD1. V lost 2 bases, J lost 6 bases, and 8 bases stayed unmatched. Germline CDR1 and CDR2: SGHVS and FQNEAQ. CDR3 size: 15 residues. CDR3 sequence: CASSLPKQGAIEQYF. Written as DNA, the CDR3 is TGTGCCAGCAGCTTACCCAAACAGGGGGCGATCGAGCAGTACTTC.

In its sample, this clone was seen a few times. This rearrangement joins TRBV30 to TRBJ2-7; TRBD2 might be the D (5 bases). V lost 2 bases to trimming and J lost 0 bases, with 14 bases between them. This CDR3 spans 15 amino acids. Germline CDR1 is GTSNPN and CDR2 is SVGIG (reference sequence). This CDR3 reads CAWSTRSGSSYEQYF. In DNA form, the CDR3 reads TGTGCCTGGAGTACCCGGAGCGGATCCTCCTACGAGCAGTACTTC.

In this sample, this clone turned up a few times. The chain has TRBV29-1 and TRBJ2-3; D gene unclear. CDR3 size: 11 residues. V lost 5 bases and J 6 bases, leaving 9 bases between the germline ends. Germline CDR1 SQVTM, CDR2 ANQGSEA. CDR3 protein: CSVNMMDTQYF. The CDR3 region has the DNA TGCAGCGTTAACATGATGGATACGCAGTATTTT.

This clone has only a few counts. The chain carries TRBV7-9 and TRBJ2-3; tentative D call: TRBD2 (5 bases). The CDR3 has 17 amino acids. Between the trimmed V and J ends, which lost 5 bases and 2 bases, there was a span of 20 bases. Germline assignment: CDR1 SEHNR and CDR2 FQNEAQ (reference sequence). CDR3 sequence reads: CASSPQRRTEHTDTQYF. The CDR3 DNA reads TGTGCCAGCAGCCCACAGCGGCGAACGGAACACACAGATACGCAGTATTTT. The full variable domain, completed using reference TRBV7-9 and TRBJ2-3, is DTGVSQNPRHKITKRGQNVTFRCDPISEHNRLYWYRQTLGQGPEFLTYFQNEAQLEKSRLLSDRFSAERPKGSFSTLEIQRTEQGDSAMYLCASSPQRRTEHTDTQYFGPGTRLTVL.

The chain recombines TRBV7-3 with TRBJ2-5, with 12 bases fitting TRBD2. This CDR3 is 17 amino acids long. Germline V CDR1 and CDR2: SGHTA, FQGTGA. The V and J ends lost 5 bases and 5 bases, in that order; junction bases with no gene match: 12. CDR3 coding DNA: TGTGCCAGCAGCCCAACCCCAAGACTAGCGGGAGATGAGACCCAGTACTTC. It encodes CASSPTPRLAGDETQYF.

This clone was seen only a few times. This chain uses TRBV15 with TRBJ2-7, with a possible D match to TRBD1 (6 bases). Trimming left V 1 base short and J 7 bases short, with 14 bases between. From germline, CDR1 is LNHNV and CDR2 YYDKDF (reference sequence). This CDR3 has 14 amino acids. The chain's CDR3 is CATSRGTESGEQYF. CDR3 bases: TGTGCCACCAGCAGAGGGACAGAGAGTGGGGAGCAGTACTTC.

This clone has a handful of counts. V gene TRBV6-5 combines with J gene TRBJ1-4, with D unclear. Germline values: CDR1 MNHEY, CDR2 SVGAGI. The CDR3 runs 16 residues. With 0 bases removed from V and 7 bases from J, the gap between germline ends came to 15 bases. The CDR3 protein is CASSYSVRRAGEKLFF. CDR3 DNA sequence: TGTGCCAGCAGTTACTCCGTCAGGCGGGCAGGTGAAAAACTGTTTTTT.

V gene TRBV9 combines with J gene TRBJ2-1, with 7 bases aligning to TRBD1. After removal of 3 bases from V and 2 bases from J, the junction contained 8 bases not matched to a gene. CDR1 is SGDLS, CDR2 YYNGEE, per germline. The CDR3 has 16 residues. The CDR3 nucleotides read TGTGCCAGCAGCGGACCATCGGGACAGACCTACAATGAGCAGTTCTTC. As protein: CASSGPSGQTYNEQFF.

The V and J genes are TRBV15 and TRBJ2-3; D is perhaps TRBD2 (6 bases). Germline CDR1 LNHNV, CDR2 YYDKDF (reference sequence). V lost 1 base to trimming and J lost 3 bases, with 14 bases between them. There are 16 residues in the CDR3. The chain's CDR3 is CATSRGHGSSTDTQYF. The CDR3 nucleotides are TGTGCCACCAGCAGAGGTCACGGGAGCAGTACAGATACGCAGTATTTT.

This chain joins TRBV18 and TRBJ2-1; 11 positions agree with TRBD1. V was pared by 8 bases and J by 6 bases, with 9 bases of the junction left unmatched. CDR1 is KGHSH and CDR2 is LQKENI in the germline V gene. The length of the CDR3 is 15 residues. The CDR3 DNA follows: TGTGCCAGCACGTGGGGACAGGGGGAGTTCAATGAGCAGTTCTTC. This gives the protein CASTWGQGEFNEQFF.

The gene calls are TRBV4-3 and TRBJ2-7, with 7 bases fitting TRBD2. The germline CDR1 and CDR2 sequences are LGHNA and YSLEER. CDR3 length: 16 residues. V was pared by 1 base and J by 3 bases, with 9 bases of the junction left unmatched. The CDR3 region is CASSQGLAGGLYEQYF. For the CDR3, the DNA is TGCGCCAGCAGCCAAGGACTAGCTGGAGGCCTCTACGAGCAGTACTTC.